A selection of T cell receptor beta chains follows, all from one sample in a study of cytomegalovirus exposure and HLA in healthy donors. Sequencing was performed with immunoSEQ multiplex PCR; in TCRdb, only in-frame clones are kept and a portion is missing. This table holds around 150,000 clones, around nine tenths found once. Sequences were obtained from PBMCs. These receptors were collected from a woman aged 25 to 39 in good health and CMV-seronegative. The CDR3 runs from the conserved cysteine through the conserved F or W. The D gene is left open where the match is weak. Part of the rows lack a size; the others show once, few, many or a class for expanded clones.

>few|TRBJ2-7|TRBD2|TRBV4-1
TGCGCCAGCAGCCAAGGGACTAGCGGAGTGGGGGAGCAGTACTTC
CASSQGTSGVGEQYF
>NA|TRBJ1-2|NA|TRBV11-2
TGTGCCAGCAGCTTTACGGGGGGCGCATACTATGGCTACACCTTC
CASSFTGGAYYGYTF
>NA|TRBJ1-4|NA|TRBV13
TGTGCCAGCAGCCTCCGGGACTCTAATGAAAAACTGTTTTTT
CASSLRDSNEKLFF
>NA|TRBJ1-1|TRBD1|TRBV6-5
TGTGCCAGCAGCCTCCCAGGGGGCGGAACTGAAGCTTTCTTT
CASSLPGGGTEAFF
>NA|TRBJ1-1|NA|TRBV7-2
TGTGCCAGCAGCTTAGTAAAGGAGGCTGAAGCTTTCTTT
CASSLVKEAEAFF
>NA|TRBJ2-3|NA|TRBV6-5
TGTGCCAGCAGTTACCCAGGCACAGATACGCAGTATTTT
CASSYPGTDTQYF
>NA|TRBJ2-2|TRBD2|TRBV7-9
TGTGCCAGCAGCAGACTAGCGGGAGGATTGCACGGGGAGCTGTTTTTT
CASSRLAGGLHGELFF
>NA|TRBJ2-2|TRBD2|TRBV7-2
TGTGCCAGCCCCGAGACTAGCCTGAACACCGGGGAGCTGTTTTTT
CASPETSLNTGELFF
>NA|TRBJ2-6|NA|TRBV5-4
TGTGCCAGCAGCCTTCGGAGGAACGGGGCCAACGTCCTGACTTTC
CASSLRRNGANVLTF
>NA|TRBJ1-2|NA|TRBV19
TGTGCCAGCGAAGGGACACGATATGGCTACACCTTC
CASEGTRYGYTF
>NA|TRBJ2-7|TRBD1|TRBV10-3
TGTGCCATCACCGGACAGGGGAAGGACGAGCAGTACTTC
CAITGQGKDEQYF
>once|TRBJ2-3|TRBD2|TRBV4-1
TGCGCCAGCAGCCAAATCGCCGGGACTAGCTCAGATACGCAGTATTTT
CASSQIAGTSSDTQYF
>NA|TRBJ2-6|NA|TRBV5-1
TGCGCCAGCAGCCCCACTGGGGCCAACGTCCTGACTTTC
CASSPTGANVLTF
>NA|TRBJ2-5|TRBD1|TRBV18
TGTGCCAGCTCACCACGAGACAGGGGGAGAGAGACCCAGTACTTC
CASSPRDRGRETQYF
>NA|TRBJ1-1|NA|TRBV5-1
TGCGCCAGCAGCTTGTTAACGGGGGTGAATACTGAAGCTTTCTTT
CASSLLTGVNTEAFF
>NA|TRBJ1-2|NA|TRBV5-1
TGCGCCAGCAGCTTGGCCGGATATGGAGGGGAGGGTGGCTACACCTTC
CASSLAGYGGEGGYTF
>NA|TRBJ2-1|TRBD2|TRBV6-1
TGTGCCAGCAGTGATCAGCGGGAGGTCAGTGAGCAGTTCTTC
CASSDQREVSEQFF
>few|TRBJ2-1|TRBD2|TRBV6-5
TGTGCCAGCAGTTATATGGGGGGGGTCGGCAATGAGCAGTTCTTC
CASSYMGGVGNEQFF
>NA|TRBJ1-6|NA|TRBV5-4
TGTGCCAGCAGCCTCAAGCGGGACGGTAATTCACCCCTCCACTTT
CASSLKRDGNSPLHF
>few|TRBJ1-1|NA|TRBV5-1
TGCGCCAGCAGCACGGACTACACGAACACTGAAGCTTTCTTT
CASSTDYTNTEAFF
>NA|TRBJ1-6|NA|TRBV21-1
TGTGCCAGCAGCAAAGATGACAGCCCCATGAACTTT
CASSKDDSPMNF
>NA|TRBJ2-3|TRBD1|TRBV7-2
TGTGCCAGCAGCTTTGACAGGGGGCGAGATACGCAGTATTTT
CASSFDRGRDTQYF
>NA|TRBJ2-4|TRBD2|TRBV5-4
TGTGCCAGCAGCCCACAGGGACTAGCGGGCAAAAACATTCAGTACTTC
CASSPQGLAGKNIQYF
>NA|TRBJ2-3|NA|TRBV15
TGTGCCACCAGCAACCGGAGGGGATCCCCTCCAGATACGCAGTATTTT
CATSNRRGSPPDTQYF
>NA|TRBJ2-3|TRBD2|TRBV7-2
TGTGCCAGCAGCCCCCGGACTAGCGGGGGAGGTGAAGATACGCAGTATTTT
CASSPRTSGGGEDTQYF
>NA|TRBJ1-5|TRBD1|TRBV4-1
TGCGCCAGCAGCCAATACCGGGACAGGACCGATCAGCCCCAGCATTTT
CASSQYRDRTDQPQHF
>NA|TRBJ2-2|TRBD1|TRBV27
TGTGCCAGCAGCCGGGACAGGGGTAACACCGGGGAGCTGTTTTTT
CASSRDRGNTGELFF
>NA|TRBJ2-5|TRBD2|TRBV7-6
TGTGCCAGCAGCTTGCTGGTGGGACTAGCGGGGGTGGAGACCCAGTACTTC
CASSLLVGLAGVETQYF
>NA|TRBJ2-2|NA|TRBV7-9
TGTGCCAGCATCGTAATGGGCAGGGGACCGACCGGGGAGCTGTTTTTT
CASIVMGRGPTGELFF
>NA|TRBJ1-1|NA|TRBV9
TGTGCCAGCAGCGTAGGGGAAACAGGCCCTGAAGCTTTCTTT
CASSVGETGPEAFF
>NA|TRBJ2-3|NA|TRBV5-1
TGCGCCAGCAGCCTCAGCACAGATACGCAGTATTTT
CASSLSTDTQYF
>once|TRBJ2-2|NA|TRBV7-2
TGTGCCAGCAGCCCCCGCGGGCCTCTCACCGGGGAGCTGTTTTTT
CASSPRGPLTGELFF
>once|TRBJ2-2|NA|TRBV2
TGTGCCAGCCAACGGGGGGCCACCGGGGAGCTGTTTTTT
CASQRGATGELFF
>NA|TRBJ1-1|NA|TRBV5-4
TGTGCCAGCAGTTACCAACGGGAGAACACTGAAGCTTTCTTT
CASSYQRENTEAFF
>NA|TRBJ1-1|NA|TRBV7-2
TGTGCCAGCAGCTCCCTGACAGCCTTGAACACTGAAGCTTTCTTT
CASSSLTALNTEAFF
>once|TRBJ2-2|TRBD2|TRBV2
TGTGCCAGCAGTTCCTATGGGCTAGCGGGGTTCGCGAACACCGGGGAGCTGTTTTTT
CASSSYGLAGFANTGELFF
>NA|TRBJ2-5|NA|TRBV23-1
TGCGCCAGCAGGCCGGGAGTAGTCTCCGCGTACTTC
CASRPGVVSAYF
>NA|TRBJ2-7|NA|TRBV28
TGTGCCAGCAGTTTATCGGGACTCGCTGTGCAGTACTTC
CASSLSGLAVQYF
>once|TRBJ1-1|TRBD1|TRBV19
TGTGCCAGTAGCAGGACAGGGTTCACTGAAGCTTTCTTT
CASSRTGFTEAFF
>NA|TRBJ1-2|TRBD1|TRBV19
TGTGCCAGTAGTATAGATGGGACAGTGGGTCAAAGCTATGGCTACACCTTC
CASSIDGTVGQSYGYTF
>NA|TRBJ2-7|TRBD2|TRBV19
TGTGCCAGTAGTATTGGTTCGGGAGGCGAGCAGTACTTC
CASSIGSGGEQYF
>NA|TRBJ1-2|NA|TRBV19
TGTGCCAGTAGTATAGGCAGGGGAGACTATGGCTACACCTTC
CASSIGRGDYGYTF
>NA|TRBJ2-7|NA|TRBV4-1
TGCGCCAGCAGCCAAGATGGAGTCCGGGTCTCCTACGAGCAGTACTTC
CASSQDGVRVSYEQYF
>NA|TRBJ2-3|TRBD1|TRBV28
TGTGCCAGTCTACTGACAGGGGCAGATACGCAGTATTTT
CASLLTGADTQYF
>NA|TRBJ1-2|NA|TRBV7-6
TGTGCCAGCAGCTTCGACGGAGTTAACTATGGCTACACCTTC
CASSFDGVNYGYTF
>NA|TRBJ1-5|NA|TRBV12-2
TGTGCAAGTCGCTTAGAAATCCAGGGATGGGATCAGCCCCAGCATTTT
CASRLEIQGWDQPQHF
>NA|TRBJ1-2|TRBD1|TRBV5-4
TGTGCCAGCACCTCCGACAGGGTGAGGGGCTACACCTTC
CASTSDRVRGYTF
>NA|TRBJ2-3|TRBD2|TRBV6-1
TGTGCCAGCAGTGACCTCGGACTAGCGGGAGGCACAGATACGCAGTATTTT
CASSDLGLAGGTDTQYF
>NA|TRBJ2-7|NA|TRBV6-5
TGTGCCAGCAGTTACTCGCGGACCTACGAGCAGTACTTC
CASSYSRTYEQYF
>NA|TRBJ2-5|NA|TRBV7-9
TGTGCCAGCAGCTTAGGCCGTCAGTACCAAGAGACCCAGTACTTC
CASSLGRQYQETQYF
>NA|TRBJ2-5|TRBD2|TRBV7-8
TGTGCCAGCAGCTCCTGGACTAGCTCGGGCCAGTACTTC
CASSSWTSSGQYF
>few|TRBJ2-7|NA|TRBV5-6
TGTGCCAGCATCTCTCAGGGGGGTTCCCTCTACGAGCAGTACTTC
CASISQGGSLYEQYF
>once|TRBJ2-5|TRBD2|TRBV7-2
TGTGCCAGCAGGAGACTAGCGGGGGGCCAAGAGACCCAGTACTTC
CASRRLAGGQETQYF
>NA|TRBJ2-7|TRBD2|TRBV2
TGTGCCAGCAGTGAACCTCAGCGGGGGTCGTACGAGCAGTACTTC
CASSEPQRGSYEQYF